This T cell receptor beta chain was obtained from a study of control samples from healthy donors and cancer patients. Generated by immunoSEQ multiplex PCR, the TCRdb table keeps only in-frame clones and is missing some. Among about 120,000 clones listed, roughly nine tenths were seen once. Germline V CDR1 and CDR2: KGHSH, LQKENI. The CDR3 contains 15 residues. Trimming took 3 bases from V and 3 from J, leaving 11 bases between them. This chain connects TRBV18 to TRBJ1-4; D is perhaps TRBD1 (5 bases). The sample taken for sequencing was PBMCs. The receptor was derived from a woman aged 50 to 60 with colorectal cancer. The CDR3 DNA reads as TGTGCCAGCTCACCTCCGGACACCTCTAATGAAAAACTGTTTTTT. This sequence encodes CASSPPDTSNEKLFF.